This TCR beta chain was captured by sequencing in a study of T cell repertoires in cytomegalovirus infection. The CDR3 is made up of 13 amino acids. V shed 6 bases and J shed 3 bases, with 12 bases lying between them. The V gene's germline CDR1 is MNHNS and CDR2 SASEGT. TCRdb re-called the reads through MiXCR, storing one row per CDR3 protein. Of a few hundred thousand distinct CDR3 sequences in the sample, 8% to 9.5% were seen once. The sequenced sample was PBMCs. The sequence derives from a human donor in good health (CMV status not recorded). Some clones in this sample may be carry-over from other donors' samples. This sequence joins TRBV6-1 and TRBJ2-7, with a weak D call TRBD1 (6 bases). The CDR3 sequence is CASSSRGGYEQYF. The CDR3 region has the DNA TGTGCCAGCAGCTCCCGAGGGGGCTACGAGCAGTACTTC.